This T cell receptor beta chain was documented in a study of blood T cell repertoires in COVID-19. The data were produced by immunoSEQ multiplex PCR, yet TCRdb's version contains in-frame clones alone and is incomplete. The sample has some 200,000 clones, 76% seen once; the top ten hold roughly 8.7%. V lost 2 bases to trimming and J lost 0 bases, with 19 bases between them. The CDR3 is made up of 18 amino acids. CDR1 and CDR2 from the germline V gene are ENHRY and SYGVKD. The specimen sequenced was peripheral blood. The sequence came from a woman between 50 and 59 years old with active or convalescent COVID-19. The V and J genes are TRBV10-3 and TRBJ1-1; D call uncertain. The CDR3 DNA reads as TGTGCCATCAGTGAGCCTCCCGGAGGTGATTCAATGAACACTGAAGCTTTCTTT. It translates to CAISEPPGGDSMNTEAFF.